Shown below are 31 T cell receptor beta chains from a single sample sequenced in a study of cytomegalovirus exposure and HLA in healthy donors. The assay was immunoSEQ multiplex PCR, and TCRdb's table has in-frame clones only and misses some. The sample yields hundreds of thousands of clones, approximately 88% seen once. Sequenced: PBMCs. Receptor source: a woman aged 30 to 39 in good health and CMV-seropositive.

The chain uses TRBV19 and TRBJ1-1; 7 bases fit TRBD1. CDR1 is LNHDA and CDR2 is SQIVND in the germline V gene (reference sequence). The CDR3 is 15 amino acids. The V gene end was trimmed by 4 bases and the J gene end by 1 base; junction bases not matched to a gene: 6. This CDR3 reads CASSTTTGPNTEAFF. CDR3 coding DNA: TGTGCCAGTAGTACCACGACAGGGCCGAACACTGAAGCTTTCTTT.

This clone was observed a few times. V usage is TRBV15 and J usage is TRBJ1-2; D gene unclear. This CDR3 has 13 amino acids. CDR1 is LNHNV, CDR2 YYDKDF, per germline (reference sequence). With 2 bases removed from V and 8 bases from J, the gap between germline ends came to 12 bases. The CDR3, as DNA: TGTGCCACCAGCAGACGCAACCTGGAGGGCTACACCTTC. It yields the protein CATSRRNLEGYTF.

This rearrangement joins TRBV18 to TRBJ1-2; TRBD1 matches at 7 bases. This CDR3 has 14 amino acids. Germline V lookup: CDR1 KGHSH, CDR2 LQKENI. Trimming at V came to 3 bases and at J to 8 bases, leaving 9 bases not matched to a gene. The CDR3 coding sequence is TGTGCCAGCTCACCCGAGGCAGGGGGAGTCGGCTACACCTTC. It specifies CASSPEAGGVGYTF.

This chain joins TRBV12-5 and TRBJ2-2; no firm D call. The CDR3 length is 12 residues. Trimming took 3 bases from V and 6 from J, leaving 5 bases between them. Germline V CDR1 and CDR2: LGHNT, FRNRAP. In nucleotides, the CDR3 is TGTGCTAGTGGTTTTGTCTCCGGGGAGCTGTTTTTT. Translating gives CASGFVSGELFF.

V is TRBV4-1 and J is TRBJ1-1; TRBD1 matches at 7 bases. Germline CDR1 is MGHRA and CDR2 is YSYEKL. This CDR3 is 15 amino acids long. J lost 5 bases, V lost 5 bases, and 11 bases had no gene match. The CDR3 DNA follows: TGCGCCAGCAGCACCAACCCGACAGGGAGAACTGAAGCTTTCTTT. It specifies CASSTNPTGRTEAFF.

The CDR3 is CASKKAAPAYNEQFF. In DNA form, the CDR3 reads TGTGCCAGCAAGAAGGCGGCGCCAGCCTACAATGAGCAGTTCTTC. The chain has TRBV7-2 and TRBJ2-1; no clear D gene. Germline lookup yields CDR1 SGHTA and CDR2 FQGNSA. The CDR3 has 15 residues. V gave up 7 bases and J gave up 2 bases, with 15 bases separating them.

The chain links TRBV6-5 to TRBJ1-4; D may be TRBD1 (6 bases). The CDR3 is 13 amino acids. The V gene's germline CDR1 is MNHEY and CDR2 SVGAGI. V was clipped by 6 bases and J by 8 bases, with 13 bases between them. The CDR3 is CASSRAGGEKLFF. CDR3 DNA: TGTGCCAGCAGCCGGGCCGGGGGCGAAAAACTGTTTTTT.

V and J are TRBV27 and TRBJ2-1; D is undetermined. Trimming left V 5 bases short and J 8 bases short, with 16 bases between. Germline CDR1 MNHEY, CDR2 SMNVEV (reference sequence). CDR3 length equals 14 residues. CDR3 nucleotide sequence: TGTGCCAGCAGTCCCTCGCCCTATCTAGATGAGCAGTTCTTC. Translating it yields CASSPSPYLDEQFF.

The gene calls are TRBV30 and TRBJ1-3; no clear D gene. Germline V CDR1 and CDR2: GTSNPN, SVGIG (reference sequence). The V end lost 0 bases, the J end lost 4 bases, and 7 bases lay between the germline ends. The CDR3 has 13 amino acids. The CDR3 is CAWSVTDGNTIYF. The CDR3 region has the DNA TGTGCCTGGAGTGTCACTGACGGAAACACCATATATTTT.

This rearrangement joins TRBV6-1 to TRBJ2-5, with 7 bases that match TRBD2. The germline V gene encodes CDR1 MNHNS and CDR2 SASEGT. This CDR3 is built from 14 residues. V shed 1 base, J shed 5 bases, and the junction held 4 bases outside the gene matches. Here the CDR3 reads CASSEVGRGETQYF. The CDR3 DNA sequence: TGTGCCAGCAGTGAAGTAGGGCGGGGGGAGACCCAGTACTTC.

The chain carries TRBV6-5 and TRBJ2-1, with 9 bases fitting TRBD1. In germline, CDR1 is MNHEY, CDR2 SVGAGI. V dropped 5 bases and J dropped 4; count of bases not matched to a gene: 6. This CDR3 contains 15 residues. The CDR3, as DNA: TGTGCCAGCAGTCAGGACAGGGGCCCATACAATGAGCAGTTCTTC. Translated: CASSQDRGPYNEQFF.

The chain combines TRBV27 with TRBJ2-5; TRBD1 matches at 9 bases. The CDR3 has 17 residues. CDR1 and CDR2 (germline): MNHEY, SMNVEV (reference sequence). V dropped 2 bases and J dropped 4; count of bases not matched to a gene: 11. The CDR3 sequence: CASSLLGQGKWAETQYF. CDR3 DNA sequence: TGTGCCAGCAGTTTACTAGGACAGGGGAAATGGGCAGAGACCCAGTACTTC.

This chain connects TRBV15 to TRBJ1-5; perhaps TRBD1 as D (5 bases). Per the germline V gene, CDR1 is LNHNV and CDR2 is YYDKDF (reference sequence). The length of the CDR3 is 14 residues. Trimming stripped 1 base from V and 5 bases from J, with 9 bases between. CDR3 bases: TGTGCCACCAGCAGAGCTCAGGGCGATCAGCCCCAGCATTTT. Its protein is CATSRAQGDQPQHF.

This chain connects TRBV4-3 to TRBJ2-2; D gene uncertain. Germline V lookup: CDR1 LGHNA, CDR2 YSLEER. The CDR3 sequence is 15 residues long. V was trimmed by 0 bases and J by 4 bases, leaving 9 bases between them. The DNA of the CDR3 is TGCGCCAGCAGCCAAGATTTTCCCACCACCGGGGAGCTGTTTTTT. Its translation is CASSQDFPTTGELFF.

This clone was picked up one time. The chain couples TRBV5-1 to TRBJ1-4, with TRBD1 matching over 7 bases. V was clipped by 0 bases and J by 0 bases; unmatched bases: 2. Germline V lookup: CDR1 SGHRS, CDR2 YFSETQ. This CDR3 is built from 16 residues. In DNA, the CDR3 is TGCGCCAGCAGCTTGGGACAGGGTGCAACTAATGAAAAACTGTTTTTT. Translated: CASSLGQGATNEKLFF.

This clone showed up just once. The genes are TRBV15 and TRBJ1-2; unclear D gene. The CDR3 is 14 residues long. Looked up from germline, CDR1 is LNHNV and CDR2 is YYDKDF (reference sequence). The V end was cut by 0 bases, the J end by 4 bases, with 9 bases between. Here the CDR3 DNA reads TGTGCCACCAGCAGAGAGGGGTTGAGCTATGGCTACACCTTC. Protein: CATSREGLSYGYTF.

This chain links TRBV6-1 with TRBJ1-2, with no clear D. CDR3 size: 16 residues. Germline assignment: CDR1 MNHNS and CDR2 SASEGT. Deletions cut 3 bases from V and 0 bases from J, with 14 bases between. CDR3 DNA: TGTGCCAGCAGTGAGGCAGGATGGGTTTCTAACTATGGCTACACCTTC. It specifies CASSEAGWVSNYGYTF.

V is TRBV15 and J is TRBJ1-1, with D possibly matching TRBD1 (5 bases). CDR3 length: 13 residues. The germline V and J ends were trimmed by 1 base and 5 bases, with 8 bases remaining between them. Germline CDR1 is LNHNV and CDR2 is YYDKDF (reference sequence). CDR3 DNA sequence: TGTGCCACCAGCAGAGGGGGCAGGACTGAAGCTTTCTTT. This codes for CATSRGGRTEAFF.

The rearrangement joins TRBV12-2 to TRBJ2-1; TRBD2, the table's D call, lacks a check against the DNA. TRBV12-2 is a known pseudogene. This CDR3 has 13 residues. The DNA of the CDR3 is TGTGCAAGTCGCTTAGGTGAGCGGGAAGAGCAGTTCTTC. Residues: CASRLGEREEQFF.

This clone was found a few times. The chain combines TRBV9 with TRBJ1-2, with D unclear. Trimming took 1 base from V and 6 from J, leaving 10 bases between them. Germline V gene data show CDR1 as SGDLS and CDR2 as YYNGEE. This CDR3 has 13 residues. As DNA, the CDR3 is TGTGCCAGCAGCGTATTGATTGCGGATGGCTACACCTTC. Translated, it gives CASSVLIADGYTF.

V and J are TRBV2 and TRBJ1-2; a weak D match, TRBD1 (5 bases). The CDR3 covers 14 residues. The V end lost 5 bases, the J end lost 10 bases, and 20 bases lay between the germline ends. CDR1 SNHLY and CDR2 FYNNEI come from the germline V gene. CDR3: CASSFSGTRRPYTF. In nucleotides, the CDR3 is TGTGCCAGCAGTTTTTCGGGGACTCGAAGGCCCTACACCTTC.

This chain connects TRBV5-4 to TRBJ1-1, with TRBD1 matching 11 bases. Germline loops: CDR1 SGHNT, CDR2 YYREEE (reference sequence). V lost 5 bases to trimming and J lost 5 bases; unmatched junction nucleotides: 5. The CDR3 runs 14 residues. CDR3 sequence reads: CASRTGTGGTEAFF. The CDR3 DNA sequence: TGTGCCAGCAGAACCGGGACAGGGGGTACTGAAGCTTTCTTT.

The chain has TRBV6-5 and TRBJ2-5; TRBD1 agrees at 9 bases. Germline lookup yields CDR1 MNHEY and CDR2 SVGAGI. The CDR3 sequence is 14 residues long. The V segment lost 6 bases and the J segment 5 bases; nucleotides outside the gene matches: 7. This CDR3 is CASRLQGAGETQYF. CDR3 sequence (DNA): TGTGCCAGCAGACTACAGGGGGCGGGGGAGACCCAGTACTTC.

On this clone: This specimen includes other DNA sequences encoding the same CDR3. The chain employs TRBV9 and TRBJ1-2; D possibly corresponds to TRBD1 (5 bases). Per the germline V gene, CDR1 is SGDLS and CDR2 is YYNGEE. This CDR3 spans 14 amino acids. Trimming left V 0 bases short and J 2 bases short, with 8 bases between. The CDR3 DNA reads TGTGCCAGCAGCGTAGCGGGGGGGAACTATGGCTACACCTTC. It translates to CASSVAGGNYGYTF. Full variable domain (missing parts from reference TRBV9 and TRBJ1-2): DSGVTQTPKHLITATGQRVTLRCSPRSGDLSVYWYQQSLDQGLQFLIQYYNGEERAKGNILERFSAQQFPDLHSELNLSSLELGDSALYFCASSVAGGNYGYTFGSGTRLTVV.

This chain links TRBV7-9 with TRBJ1-2, with TRBD1 identical over 8 bases. Germline V gene data show CDR1 as SEHNR and CDR2 as FQNEAQ (reference sequence). This CDR3 contains 15 residues. The junction had 9 bases not matched to a gene; V was cut back by 6 bases and J by 3 bases. The CDR3 region is CASSPTAGQDYGYTF. The CDR3 bases are TGTGCCAGCAGTCCAACCGCGGGACAGGACTATGGCTACACCTTC.

This chain connects TRBV30 to TRBJ2-3, with 8 bases that match TRBD1. V lost 0 bases and J lost 0; bases outside the gene matches: 2. The germline V gene encodes CDR1 GTSNPN and CDR2 SVGIG (reference sequence). This CDR3 spans 15 amino acids. In DNA, the CDR3 is TGTGCCTGGAGTGTTGGGACAGGTAGCACAGATACGCAGTATTTT. Residues: CAWSVGTGSTDTQYF.

CDR3 loop: CASSSDRWDINQPQHF. CDR3 nucleotides: TGTGCCAGCAGCTCAGATCGATGGGACATAAATCAGCCCCAGCATTTT. The V call is TRBV7-8, the J call TRBJ1-5; weak D call: TRBD1 (6 bases). CDR1 and CDR2 from the germline V gene are SGHVS and FQNEAQ. The CDR3 has 16 amino acids. V was shortened by 4 bases and J by 4 bases, with 17 bases between the two germline ends. The full variable domain, in which reference TRBV7-8 and TRBJ1-5 provide the parts outside the CDR3, is GAGVSQSPRYKVAKRGQDVALRCDPISGHVSLFWYQQALGQGPEFLTYFQNEAQLDKSGLPSDRFFAERPEGSVSTLKIQRTQQEDSAVYLCASSSDRWDINQPQHFGDGTRLSIL.

This chain joins TRBV9 and TRBJ2-1, with TRBD1 matching over 7 bases. After removal of 4 bases from V and 4 bases from J, the junction contained 11 bases not matched to a gene. Germline-derived CDR1 and CDR2 are SGDLS and YYNGEE. The CDR3 is 16 amino acids. Written as DNA, the CDR3 is TGTGCCAGCAGCCTTGACAGGGCCCGGGGATACAATGAGCAGTTCTTC. This encodes CASSLDRARGYNEQFF.

This chain links TRBV5-1 with TRBJ2-7; D not certain. The CDR3 has 12 residues. The germline V gene has CDR1 SGHRS and CDR2 YFSETQ. V was shortened by 4 bases and J by 4 bases, with 9 bases between the two germline ends. The chain's CDR3 is CASSAQPYEQYF. CDR3 bases: TGCGCCAGCAGCGCGCAACCTTACGAGCAGTACTTC.

The rearrangement joins TRBV10-1 to TRBJ2-7, with D possibly called TRBD1 or TRBD2 (5 bases each). The V gene's germline CDR1 is WNHNN and CDR2 SYGVQD (reference sequence). This CDR3 contains 14 residues. V lost 0 bases, J lost 5 bases, and 11 bases lay in between. This chain's CDR3 is CASSESVSGHEQYF. CDR3 DNA: TGCGCCAGCAGTGAGTCGGTATCGGGGCACGAGCAGTACTTC.

The chain combines TRBV11-2 with TRBJ1-5; D is unclear. From germline, CDR1 is SGHAT and CDR2 FQNNGV. Trimming removed 3 bases from V and 5 bases from J, with 11 bases in between. This CDR3 region has 14 residues. CDR3 nucleotides: TGTGCCAGCAGCTTCTATTCGACGGATCAGCCCCAGCATTTT. Its translation: CASSFYSTDQPQHF.